This T cell receptor (beta chain) was sequenced during a study of technical replicates of blood from a few donors (dated by TCRdb to 2015 to 2018). In regard to this clone: Its target antigen remains unknown. Per-base quality was not reported, and no clone a single base away is much larger than it.

Preparation of the library involved the immunoSEQ multiplex PCR assay. In its TCRdb copy, this immuneACCESS table keeps in-frame sequences only and misses some clones. Where compared with another copy, unresolved V genes explain less than half of these, and the others have no known cause. The sample includes more than 55,000 clones, with approximately 93% observed a single time. The ten largest clonotypes hold around 4.5% of the sample. The germline V gene encodes CDR1 SGDLS and CDR2 YYNGEE. Counted from cysteine to phenylalanine, this CDR3 has 14 amino acids. CDR3 DNA is the only sequence kept; it has 42 bases, read in frame from the first base. Compared with germline, V lacks 3 bases and J lacks 3 bases; bases without a gene match: 3.

This receptor chain uses TRBV9 and TRBJ2-1; 7 central nucleotides agree with TRBD1. This clonotype was sampled from a human donor in good health. Some clones in this sample may be carry-over from other donors' samples. The specimen was PBMCs. The DNA sequence is as follows: TGTGCCAGCAGCGGACAGGGAGACTACAATGAGCAGTTCTTC. The translation is CASSGQGDYNEQFF. The entire variable domain, with the stretches around the CDR3 drawn from the reference TRBV9 and TRBJ2-1 proteins, is DSGVTQTPKHLITATGQRVTLRCSPRSGDLSVYWYQQSLDQGLQFLIQYYNGEERAKGNILERFSAQQFPDLHSELNLSSLELGDSALYFCASSGQGDYNEQFFGPGTRLTVL.